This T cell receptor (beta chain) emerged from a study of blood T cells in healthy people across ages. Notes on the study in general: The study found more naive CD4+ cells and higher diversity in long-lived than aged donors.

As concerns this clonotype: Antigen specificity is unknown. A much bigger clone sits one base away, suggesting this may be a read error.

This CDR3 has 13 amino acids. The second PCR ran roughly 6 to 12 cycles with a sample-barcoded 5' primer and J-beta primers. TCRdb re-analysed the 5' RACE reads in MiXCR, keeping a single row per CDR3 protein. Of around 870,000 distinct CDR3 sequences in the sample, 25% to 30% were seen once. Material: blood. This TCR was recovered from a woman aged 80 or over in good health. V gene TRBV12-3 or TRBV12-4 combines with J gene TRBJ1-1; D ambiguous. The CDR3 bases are TGTGCCAGCAGCATGCTAACCAACACTGGAGCTTTCTTT. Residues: CASSMLTNTGAFF.